The TCR beta chain described here comes from a study of blood T cells in healthy people across ages. Study-wide results and limits: Estimated diversity that came from one million T cells was considered an underestimate.

This clonotype was detected many times. Its target is not known. The CDR3 is made up of 14 amino acids. Trimming took 7 bases from V and 6 from J, leaving 15 bases between them. Germline V gene sequence: CDR1 MNHEY, CDR2 SVGAGI. Each donor had 7.5 to 10 milliliters of peripheral blood drawn. Total RNA, at least 6 micrograms per sample, was extracted from PBMCs. PCR was performed a second time for about 7 to 12 cycles using a sample-barcoded 5' primer and a J-beta primer mix. TCRdb independently ran MiXCR on the 5' RACE reads; one entry per CDR3 protein. The table records some 710,000 distinct CDR3 sequences, around a fifth of them present only once.

V usage is TRBV6-5 and J usage is TRBJ1-4; maybe TRBD1 (5 bases). Sequencing was carried out using blood. The clonotype was recovered from a man aged 70 or older in good health. The CDR3 region has the DNA TGTGCCAGCAAAGTTACGGGGCGGGATGAAAAACTGTTTTTT. Encoded protein: CASKVTGRDEKLFF.